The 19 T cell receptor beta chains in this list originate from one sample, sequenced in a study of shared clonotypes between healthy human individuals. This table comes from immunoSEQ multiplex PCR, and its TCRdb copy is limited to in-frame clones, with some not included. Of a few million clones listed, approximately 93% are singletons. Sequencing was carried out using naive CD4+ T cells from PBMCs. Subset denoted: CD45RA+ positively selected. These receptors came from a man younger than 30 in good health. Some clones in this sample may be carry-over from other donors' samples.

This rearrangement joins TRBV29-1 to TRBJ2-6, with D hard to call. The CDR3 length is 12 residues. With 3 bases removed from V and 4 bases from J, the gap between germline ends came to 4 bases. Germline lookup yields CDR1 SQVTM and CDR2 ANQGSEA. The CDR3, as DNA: TGCAGCGTTGAGGAAGGGGCCAACGTCCTGACTTTC. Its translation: CSVEEGANVLTF. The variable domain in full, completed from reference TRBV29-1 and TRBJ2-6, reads SAVISQKPSRDICQRGTSLTIQCQVDSQVTMMFWYRQQPGQSLTLIATANQGSEATYESGFVIDKFPISRPNLTFSTLTVSNMSPEDSSIYLCSVEEGANVLTFGAGSRLTVL.

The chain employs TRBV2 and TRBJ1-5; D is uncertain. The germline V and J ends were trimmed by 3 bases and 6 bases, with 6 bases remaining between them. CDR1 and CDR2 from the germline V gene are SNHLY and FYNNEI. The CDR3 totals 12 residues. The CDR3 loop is CASSDAGQPQHF. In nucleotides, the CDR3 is TGTGCCAGCAGTGATGCGGGTCAGCCCCAGCATTTT. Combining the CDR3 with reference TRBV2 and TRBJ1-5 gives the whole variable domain EPEVTQTPSHQVTQMGQEVILRCVPISNHLYFYWYRQILGQKVEFLVSFYNNEISEKSEIFDDQFSVERPDGSNFTLKIRSTKLEDSAMYFCASSDAGQPQHFGDGTRLSIL.

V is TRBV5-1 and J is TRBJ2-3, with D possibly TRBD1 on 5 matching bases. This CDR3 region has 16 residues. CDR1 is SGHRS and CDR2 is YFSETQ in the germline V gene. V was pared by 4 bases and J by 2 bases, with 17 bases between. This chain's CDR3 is CASSTLTGFPTDTQYF. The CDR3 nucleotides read TGCGCCAGCAGCACACTTACAGGTTTCCCCACAGATACGCAGTATTTT.

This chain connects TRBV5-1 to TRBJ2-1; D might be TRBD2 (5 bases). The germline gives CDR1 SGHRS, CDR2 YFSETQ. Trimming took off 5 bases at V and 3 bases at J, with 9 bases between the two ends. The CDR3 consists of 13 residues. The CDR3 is CASRPGGYNEQFF. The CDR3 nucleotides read TGCGCCAGCAGGCCTGGAGGCTACAATGAGCAGTTCTTC.

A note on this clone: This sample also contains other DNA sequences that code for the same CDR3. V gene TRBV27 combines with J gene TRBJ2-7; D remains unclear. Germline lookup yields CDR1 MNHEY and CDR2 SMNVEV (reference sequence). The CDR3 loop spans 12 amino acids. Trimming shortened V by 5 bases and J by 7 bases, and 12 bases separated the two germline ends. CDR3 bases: TGTGCCAGCAGTCCCCTCGGCGGAGAGCAGTACTTC. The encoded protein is CASSPLGGEQYF.

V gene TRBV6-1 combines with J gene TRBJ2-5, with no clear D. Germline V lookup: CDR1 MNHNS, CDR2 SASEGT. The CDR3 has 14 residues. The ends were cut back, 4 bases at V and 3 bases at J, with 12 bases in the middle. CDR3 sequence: CASSVLWTEETQYF. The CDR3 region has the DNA TGTGCCAGCAGTGTACTTTGGACCGAAGAGACCCAGTACTTC.

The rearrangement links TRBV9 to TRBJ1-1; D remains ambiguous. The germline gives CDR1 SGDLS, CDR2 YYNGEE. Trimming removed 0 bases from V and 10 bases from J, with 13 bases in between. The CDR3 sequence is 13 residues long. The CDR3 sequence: CASSVGRQKRAFF. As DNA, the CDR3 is TGTGCCAGCAGCGTAGGTCGGCAGAAAAGAGCTTTCTTT.

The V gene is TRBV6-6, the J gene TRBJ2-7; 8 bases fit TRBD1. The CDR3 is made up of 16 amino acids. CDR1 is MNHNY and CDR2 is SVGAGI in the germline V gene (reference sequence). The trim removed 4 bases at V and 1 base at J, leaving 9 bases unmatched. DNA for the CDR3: TGTGCCAGCAGTTTCGTCCGGGGACAGGCTTCCTACGAGCAGTACTTC. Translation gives CASSFVRGQASYEQYF.

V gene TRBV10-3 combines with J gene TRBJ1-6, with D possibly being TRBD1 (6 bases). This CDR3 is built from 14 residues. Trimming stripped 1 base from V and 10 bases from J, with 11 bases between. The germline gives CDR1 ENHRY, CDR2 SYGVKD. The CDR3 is CAISEWPGVSPLHF. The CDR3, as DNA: TGTGCCATCAGTGAGTGGCCAGGGGTCTCACCCCTCCACTTT.

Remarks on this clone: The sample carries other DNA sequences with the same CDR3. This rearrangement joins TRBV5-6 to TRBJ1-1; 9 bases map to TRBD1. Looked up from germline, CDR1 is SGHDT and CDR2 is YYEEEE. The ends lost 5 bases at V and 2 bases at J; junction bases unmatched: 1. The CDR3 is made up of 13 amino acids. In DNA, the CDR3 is TGTGCCAGCAGGGGACAGGGTAACACTGAAGCTTTCTTT. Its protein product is CASRGQGNTEAFF.

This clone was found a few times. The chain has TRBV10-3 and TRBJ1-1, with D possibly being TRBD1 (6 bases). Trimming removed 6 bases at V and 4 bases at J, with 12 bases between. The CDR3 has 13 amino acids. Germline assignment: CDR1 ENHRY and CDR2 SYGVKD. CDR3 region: CAIRITGTTEAFF. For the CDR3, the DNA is TGTGCCATCAGAATAACAGGGACCACTGAAGCTTTCTTT.

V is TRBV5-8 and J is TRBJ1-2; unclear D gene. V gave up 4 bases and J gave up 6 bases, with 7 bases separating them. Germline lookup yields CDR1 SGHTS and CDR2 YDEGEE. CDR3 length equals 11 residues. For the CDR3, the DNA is TGTGCCAGCAGCCGGATTCATGGCTACACCTTC. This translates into CASSRIHGYTF.

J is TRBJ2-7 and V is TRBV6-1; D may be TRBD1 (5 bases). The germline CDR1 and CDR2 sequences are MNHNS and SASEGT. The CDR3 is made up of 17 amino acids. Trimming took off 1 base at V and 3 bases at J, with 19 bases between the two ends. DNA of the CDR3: TGTGCCAGCAGTGAAGGGCCCGGCAGGGTGGGGAACTACGAGCAGTACTTC. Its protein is CASSEGPGRVGNYEQYF.

CDR3 residues: CASSQRAGNQPQHF. The CDR3 coding sequence is TGTGCCAGCAGCCAAAGGGCAGGGAACCAGCCCCAGCATTTT. This rearrangement joins TRBV4-2 to TRBJ1-5; a possible D gene is TRBD1 (5 bases). The length of the CDR3 is 14 residues. The V end lost 2 bases, the J end lost 7 bases, and 12 bases lay between the germline ends. Germline-derived CDR1 and CDR2 are LGHNA and YNFKEQ.

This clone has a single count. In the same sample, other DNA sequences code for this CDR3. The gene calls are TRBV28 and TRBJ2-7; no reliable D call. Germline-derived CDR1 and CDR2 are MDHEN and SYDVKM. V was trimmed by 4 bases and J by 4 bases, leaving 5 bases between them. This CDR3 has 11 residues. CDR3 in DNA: TGTGCCAGCAGTTCCGTGTACGAGCAGTACTTC. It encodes CASSSVYEQYF.

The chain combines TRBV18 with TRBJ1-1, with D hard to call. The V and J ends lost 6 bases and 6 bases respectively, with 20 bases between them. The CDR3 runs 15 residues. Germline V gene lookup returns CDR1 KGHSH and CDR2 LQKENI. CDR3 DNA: TGTGCCAGCTCTCCCCCGGAGGGCCTTTCCGCTGAAGCTTTCTTT. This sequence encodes CASSPPEGLSAEAFF.

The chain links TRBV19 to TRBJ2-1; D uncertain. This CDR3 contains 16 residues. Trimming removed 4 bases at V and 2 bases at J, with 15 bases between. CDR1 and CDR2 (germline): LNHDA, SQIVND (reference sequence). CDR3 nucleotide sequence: TGTGCCAGTAGTAAATTCGCGGCGCTCGCCTACAATGAGCAGTTCTTC. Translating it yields CASSKFAALAYNEQFF. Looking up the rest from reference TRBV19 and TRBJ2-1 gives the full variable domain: DGGITQSPKYLFRKEGQNVTLSCEQNLNHDAMYWYRQDPGQGLRLIYYSQIVNDFQKGDIAEGYSVSREKKESFPLTVTSAQKNPTAFYLCASSKFAALAYNEQFFGPGTRLTVL.

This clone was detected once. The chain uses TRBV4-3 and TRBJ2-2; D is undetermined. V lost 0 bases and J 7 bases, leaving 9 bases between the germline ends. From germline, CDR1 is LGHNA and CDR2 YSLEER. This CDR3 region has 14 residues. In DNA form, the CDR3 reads TGCGCCAGCAGCCAAGAGGCCCCGGGCGGGGAGCTGTTTTTT. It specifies CASSQEAPGGELFF.

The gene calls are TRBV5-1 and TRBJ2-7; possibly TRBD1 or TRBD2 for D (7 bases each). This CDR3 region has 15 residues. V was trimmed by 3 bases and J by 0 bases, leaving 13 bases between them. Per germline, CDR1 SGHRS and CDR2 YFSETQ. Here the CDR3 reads CASSSRGGSSYEQYF. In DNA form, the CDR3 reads TGCGCCAGCAGCTCCAGGGGGGGTAGCTCCTACGAGCAGTACTTC.